This T cell receptor (beta chain) was documented in a study of glioma-infiltrating T cells. Study-level findings and limits: Non-neoplastic patients had below-expected tissue-blood divergence, while all gliomas exceeded expectation. CDR3 overlap between tissue and blood was very small.

Looked up from germline, CDR1 is SGHTA and CDR2 is FQGNSA. V was pared by 3 bases and J by 4 bases, with 12 bases between. This CDR3 region has 14 residues. This clonotype was seen many times. Antigen unknown. Using RNA template, CDR3s of TCR alpha and beta were amplified with iRepertoire arm-PCR. MiXCR was run by TCRdb on the multiplex PCR reads, yielding one entry per CDR3 protein. The sample includes some 110,000 distinct CDR3 sequences, approximately 25% of them seen just once. The sample consisted of glioma tissue, nonneoplastic brain tissue, or PBMCs (not recorded which). The J gene is TRBJ2-5, the V gene TRBV7-2, with a possible D match to TRBD2 (5 bases). The receptor's source is a human donor with low-grade glioma or glioblastoma, undergoing nonglioma brain surgery, or in good health (not recorded which). Here the CDR3 DNA reads TGTGCCAGCAGCTTCCGGACTCTACCAGAGACCCAGTACTTC. This gives the protein CASSFRTLPETQYF.